This T cell receptor beta chain was profiled in a study of blood T cells in healthy people across ages. About this clonotype itself: Its antigen remains unknown.

Regarding the study as a whole: There was a strong correlation between TCR beta diversity and naive T cell percentage.

The V gene lost 3 bases and the J gene lost 0 bases, with 21 bases spanning the gap. The CDR3 extends over 19 amino acids. Germline V gene data show CDR1 as LGHDT and CDR2 as YNNKEL (reference sequence). A second PCR, run for roughly 6 to 11 cycles, used a sample-barcoded 5' primer plus a J-beta primer mix. One entry per CDR3 protein, called by TCRdb with MiXCR from the 5' RACE reads. This table has 550,000 to 700,000 distinct CDR3 sequences, 25% to 30% appearing once. The sample comprised blood. The receptor was derived from a woman aged 70 to 79 in good health. This rearrangement joins TRBV3-1 to TRBJ1-3, with D possibly TRBD1 on 5 matching bases. CDR3 nucleotides: TGTGCCAGCAGCCATGCCCTTAACAGGAGAGGAAGCTCTGGAAACACCATATATTTT. It encodes CASSHALNRRGSSGNTIYF.